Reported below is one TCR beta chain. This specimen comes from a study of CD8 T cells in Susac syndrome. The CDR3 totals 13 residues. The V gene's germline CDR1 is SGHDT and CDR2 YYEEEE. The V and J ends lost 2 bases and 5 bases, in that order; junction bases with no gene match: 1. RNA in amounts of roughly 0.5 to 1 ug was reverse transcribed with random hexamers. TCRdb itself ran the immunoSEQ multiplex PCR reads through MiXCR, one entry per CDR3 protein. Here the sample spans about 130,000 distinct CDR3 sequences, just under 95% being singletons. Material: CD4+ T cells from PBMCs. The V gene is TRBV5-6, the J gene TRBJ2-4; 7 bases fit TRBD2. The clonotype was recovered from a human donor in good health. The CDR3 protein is CASSLSGENIQYF. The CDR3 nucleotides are TGTGCCAGCAGCTTAAGCGGGGAAAACATTCAGTACTTC.